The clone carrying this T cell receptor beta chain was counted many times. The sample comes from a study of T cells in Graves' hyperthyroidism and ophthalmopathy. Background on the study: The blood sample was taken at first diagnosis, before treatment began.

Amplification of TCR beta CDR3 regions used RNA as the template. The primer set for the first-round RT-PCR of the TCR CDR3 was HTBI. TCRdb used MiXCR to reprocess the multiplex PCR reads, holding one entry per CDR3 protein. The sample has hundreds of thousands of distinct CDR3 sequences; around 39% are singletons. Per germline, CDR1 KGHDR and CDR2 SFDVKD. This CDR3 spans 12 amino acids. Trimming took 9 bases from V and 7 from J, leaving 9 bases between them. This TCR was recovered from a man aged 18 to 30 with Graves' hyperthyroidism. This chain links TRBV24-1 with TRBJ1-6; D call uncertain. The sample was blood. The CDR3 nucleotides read TGTGCCACCGGAGGGCGAAATTCACCCCTCCACTTT. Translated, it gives CATGGRNSPLHF.